This T cell receptor (beta chain) was profiled in a study of cytomegalovirus exposure and HLA in healthy donors (TCRdb year 2017). Some background on the complete study: According to an earlier analysis of a few hundred of the donors, 150 million to 200 million T cells yielded 100 million or so unique TCR beta sequences and about 300 Gb of sequence data. An early release covering roughly 640 HLA-typed donors comprised around 300 gigabases of sequencing data and tens of millions of unique TCR sequences. Along with the roughly 610-subject first cohort, a separate validation cohort of around 110 different subjects was used. Donor age, sex, ethnicity and CMV serostatus were compiled alongside the repertoire data. Of the roughly 420 genotyped donors, approximately 80% were placed in the genetic ancestry cluster associated with self-reported Caucasian donors. The number of typed donors differed by locus: roughly 620-640 for A, B, C, DRB1 and DQB1; 500 to 550 for DQA1; 606 for DPA1; and about 450 for DPB1. Several DR-DQ haplotypes were treated as single units for association and clustering because of strong linkage in the cohort. The aim of the study was to test whether cataloging public T cell receptors could identify signatures of past pathogen exposure. In the later analysis, no new phenotypic data were used to find candidate immune exposures; instead, reliance was placed on TCR beta sequences and their occurrence across donors. All discovery cohort repertoires had been generated on a single sequencing platform. The T cell repertoires of around 730 subjects were profiled by immunosequencing and related to cytomegalovirus serostatus. In a later analysis, previously published TCR beta repertoires from several hundred donors were re-analyzed and high-resolution HLA genotyping was added so that TCR occurrence patterns could be studied. An earlier analysis of a few hundred of the donors applied high-throughput TCR beta sequencing to assess whether each TCR beta V gene segment acted as functional or pseudogenic. To predict cytomegalovirus infection status, the study brought together high-throughput TCR immunosequencing, statistical association of individual TCRs with disease status, and machine learning. In a later genetic analysis, genome-wide SNP genotypes for about 65% of the roughly 700 donors were used, and that subset was treated as a discovery cohort. Across 398 genotyped donors of the cohort, an average of roughly 200,000 unique TCR beta nucleotide sequences per donor were sequenced, and approximately 19% of those sequences were non-productive. Both class I and class II loci were covered by HLA typing, at four-digit resolution.

In total, fewer than 750 healthy bone marrow donors made up the cohort. Cohort members were all nominally healthy when sampled, although unrecorded immune exposures were likely present. The donor tested CMV seronegative, placing the donor among the 300 to 400 seronegative members of the cohort. A peripheral blood sample was provided by each donor, and peripheral blood mononuclear cells were used for TCR beta sequencing. Genomic DNA extraction from the blood cell samples was performed with the Qiagen DNeasy Blood Extraction Kit. With respect to this clone: No cognate antigen has been identified for it. Base quality data are lacking; no much larger clone is found one base away.

V is cut by 3 bases and J by 1 base, and the space between the germline ends is 10 bases. The CDR3 numbers 14 residues from cysteine through phenylalanine. Of the read, only the CDR3 DNA is kept; its 42 bases are in frame from base 1. Looking up the germline V gene yields CDR1 SGHNT and CDR2 YENEEA. Library prep was done by the immunoSEQ multiplex PCR assay. For the multiplex PCR, a mixture combining 60 forward primers for TCR Vbeta segments and 13 reverse primers for TCR Jbeta segments was used. Amplification of the CDR3 region of rearranged TCR beta genes was performed with a multiplex PCR assay on genomic DNA. On the Illumina HiSeq System, the amplified TCR beta libraries were sequenced as 87-base-pair reads. For the original study's pipeline: In a later analysis, around 80 million unique TCR beta chains were counted across the 650 to 750 repertoires, and roughly 11 million of these chains were shared by at least two donors. To remove PCR and sequencing errors, raw reads were error-corrected and collapsed into unique sequences using a nearest-neighbor algorithm that merged closely related sequences. V, D and J gene segments were assigned by aligning CDR3 sequences to IMGT reference sequences. For a sequence to be retained, a match of at least six nucleotides was required to both a V gene segment and a J gene segment. Rearrangements were called productive when the CDR3 lacked stop codons and stayed in frame with V and J; all others were non-productive. CDR3 was defined by IMGT convention, running from the second conserved V-encoded cysteine to the conserved J-encoded phenylalanine. In an earlier analysis of more than 550 of the donors, sequences lacking an unambiguous match to a single V gene segment were excluded. An earlier analysis of about 590 of the donors classified V segments as functional when productive rearrangements were above 56.7% and as segregating when the standard deviation between donors was above 5%. A statistical classification framework was built to diagnose cytomegalovirus status from the catalog of TCR beta chain sequences. A later analysis assigned V and J genes by comparing TCR nucleotide sequences with IMGT/GENE-DB human TR gene sequences. The TCRdist pipeline was used in a later analysis to assign CDR3 sequences and most-parsimonious VDJ recombination scenarios. In a later analysis, each TCR beta chain was defined by its CDR3 amino acid sequence together with its V-gene family, and reads without a unique V-gene family were excluded. In a later analysis, 450 to 600 highly shared, low-generation-probability nucleotide sequences were removed to address suspected cross-contamination and a sequencing artifact. A later analysis calculated a clonal expansion index for each public chain from normalized within-repertoire ranks of inferred template counts. A later analysis computed generation probabilities with a VDJ recombination model fitted to out-of-frame rearrangements, and checked the results against IGoR. In a later analysis, hypergeometric tests were used to score TCR-TCR, TCR-HLA and TCR-CMV co-occurrence, with a repertoire-size bias correction applied to TCR pairs. In a later analysis, false discovery rates were estimated by permuting HLA or CMV assignments 20 times. In a later analysis, co-occurring TCRs were grouped with DBSCAN, and TCRdist sequence similarity was added when clustering was performed within HLA-allele-positive subsets. For co-occurrence clustering, repertoires with fewer than 30,000 or more than 120,000 public chains were excluded, along with 5 or 6 repertoires with anomalous nucleotide sharing. TCRdb's version of the immuneACCESS table is confined to in-frame rearrangements and falls short of the full clone set. An unresolved V gene accounts for under half of the shortfall where checked; the remainder is of unknown origin. That table gives V, J and clone size, and the DNA gave D and trimming. Recorded for this sample are under 150,000 clones; roughly four fifths of them occurred a single time. About 1.7% of the sample goes to the ten largest clones.

General findings and caveats noted by the study authors: According to a later analysis, TCR association rates differed among HLA loci, with DRB1 alleles showing the most associated TCRs and HLA-C alleles showing the fewest. Because counts were too low, about 18 rarely observed V segments, including chromosome 9 orphons, were excluded from the earlier analysis of 587 of the donors. In an earlier analysis of some 550 of the donors, most TCR beta V segments were observed in productive rearrangements about 87% or about 30% of the time, broadly matching IMGT annotations. According to a later analysis, most CMV-associated TCR beta chains appeared to be HLA-restricted, and the HLA associations seemed to be driven largely by CMV exposure. In the study, approximately 150 TCR beta chains were listed as associated with cytomegalovirus. A later analysis found that HLA-associated TCR beta chains were more clonally expanded and had lower generation probabilities than equally common non-associated chains. The sequencing pipeline was judged likely to have produced a cluster of highly shared sequence variants as a technical artifact. Sequencing depth was assumed to be roughly uniform across donors in the presence/absence analyses, though that assumption may not hold. Immune exposure information for the cohort was limited to CMV serostatus. Cytomegalovirus status was reported to be diagnosed by the classifier with high specificity and sensitivity in both the original and validation cohorts. HLA typing was unavailable for some donors at each locus, so association tests used only the typed subset. Most TCR sequences were observed very rarely across donors, whereas some public TCRs were present in many individuals. When HLA alleles, especially DR and DQ, strongly co-occurred, TCR associations were difficult to assign to individual alleles. A further reported finding was that TCR beta sequences accurately predicted the HLA-A and HLA-B alleles for most subjects in the first cohort. A later genetic analysis associated a missense DCLRE1C variant with V-gene and J-gene trimming of TCR beta chains, and an independent cohort replicated the association. Some IMGT-functional V segments, including TRBV6-2 and TRBV6-3, could not be told apart with the 87-base-pair reads, so those segments were excluded. According to a later genetic analysis, donors in an Asian-associated ancestry cluster had fewer N-insertions in productive TCRs than the approximately 650-donor mean. The authors suggested that the approach could potentially be extended to other disease states and immunological phenotypes. A few of the identified cytomegalovirus-associated TCR beta chains were confirmed in vitro to be specific for cytomegalovirus antigens. Correlated functional status among segregating V segments might be attributable to linkage disequilibrium, but an unknown experimental factor could not be ruled out. A later analysis reported that several top co-occurrence clusters appeared linked to parvovirus B19, influenza, CMV and Epstein-Barr virus. Specific HLA alleles were associated with 16,951 TCR beta sequences at a false discovery rate of 0.05 in a later analysis. Only TCR beta chains were sequenced in this cohort, and the absence of alpha or paired-chain data limited detectable features.

Sequencing input: PBMCs. The chain links TRBV11-3 with TRBJ2-7; TRBD1 is possibly the D segment (5 matching bases). The clonotype originates from a man aged 18-30 years in good health and CMV-seronegative. In nucleotides, the sequence is TGTGCCAGCAGCTTGGACACGGGTTCCTACGAGCAGTACTTC. It encodes CASSLDTGSYEQYF.